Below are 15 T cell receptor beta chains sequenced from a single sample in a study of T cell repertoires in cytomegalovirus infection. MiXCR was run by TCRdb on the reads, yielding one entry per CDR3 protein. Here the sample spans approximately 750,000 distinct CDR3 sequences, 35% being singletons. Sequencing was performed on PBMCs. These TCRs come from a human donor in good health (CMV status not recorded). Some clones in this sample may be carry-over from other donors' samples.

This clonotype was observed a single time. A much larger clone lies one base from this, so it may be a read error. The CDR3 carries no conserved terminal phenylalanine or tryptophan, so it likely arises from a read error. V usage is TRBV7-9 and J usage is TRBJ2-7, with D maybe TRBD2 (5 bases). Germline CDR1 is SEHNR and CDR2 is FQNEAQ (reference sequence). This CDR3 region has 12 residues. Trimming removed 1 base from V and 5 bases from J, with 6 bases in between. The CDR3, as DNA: TGTGCCAGCAGCTTAGAGAGGGACGAGCAGTACTTA. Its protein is CASSLERDEQYL.

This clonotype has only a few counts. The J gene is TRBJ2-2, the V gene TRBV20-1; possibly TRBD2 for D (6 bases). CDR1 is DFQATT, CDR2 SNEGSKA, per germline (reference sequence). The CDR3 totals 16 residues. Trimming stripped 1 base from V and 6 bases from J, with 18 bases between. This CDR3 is CSARVHTTGEAGELFF. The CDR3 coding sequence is TGCAGTGCTAGAGTCCACACAACGGGAGAGGCCGGGGAGCTGTTTTTT.

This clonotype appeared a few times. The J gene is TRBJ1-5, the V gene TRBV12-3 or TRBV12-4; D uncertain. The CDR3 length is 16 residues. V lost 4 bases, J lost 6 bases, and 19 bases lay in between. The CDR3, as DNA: TGTGCCAGCAGTTCCCAACGGAGGACGTTGGCTCAGCCCCAGCATTTT. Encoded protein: CASSSQRRTLAQPQHF.

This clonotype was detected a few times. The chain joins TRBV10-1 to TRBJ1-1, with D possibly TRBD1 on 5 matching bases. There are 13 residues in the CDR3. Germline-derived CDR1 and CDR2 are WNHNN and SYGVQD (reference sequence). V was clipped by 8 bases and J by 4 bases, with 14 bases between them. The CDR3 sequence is CASALGQGTEAFF. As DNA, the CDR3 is TGCGCCAGCGCCCTTGGGCAGGGCACTGAAGCTTTCTTT.

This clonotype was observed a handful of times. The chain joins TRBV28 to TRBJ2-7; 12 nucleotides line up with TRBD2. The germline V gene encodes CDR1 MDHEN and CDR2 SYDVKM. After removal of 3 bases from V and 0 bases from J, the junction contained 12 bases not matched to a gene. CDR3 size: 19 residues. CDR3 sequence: CASSFGLAGMLLSSYEQYF. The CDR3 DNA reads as TGTGCCAGCAGTTTCGGACTAGCGGGGATGTTACTAAGCTCCTACGAGCAGTACTTC.

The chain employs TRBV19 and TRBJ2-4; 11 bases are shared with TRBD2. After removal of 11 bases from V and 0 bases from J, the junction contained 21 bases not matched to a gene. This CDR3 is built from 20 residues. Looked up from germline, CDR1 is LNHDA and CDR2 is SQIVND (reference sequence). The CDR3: CASSRGGTSGSYLAKNIQYF. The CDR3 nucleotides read TGTGCCTCATCGCGGGGGGGGACTAGCGGCTCCTACTTAGCCAAAAACATTCAGTACTTC.

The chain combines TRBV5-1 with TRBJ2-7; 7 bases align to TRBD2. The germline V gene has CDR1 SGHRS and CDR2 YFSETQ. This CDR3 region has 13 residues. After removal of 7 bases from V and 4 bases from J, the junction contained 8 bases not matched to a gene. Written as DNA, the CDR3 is TGCGCCAGCGGACCGACTAGCCCGTACGAGCAGTACTTC. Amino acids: CASGPTSPYEQYF.

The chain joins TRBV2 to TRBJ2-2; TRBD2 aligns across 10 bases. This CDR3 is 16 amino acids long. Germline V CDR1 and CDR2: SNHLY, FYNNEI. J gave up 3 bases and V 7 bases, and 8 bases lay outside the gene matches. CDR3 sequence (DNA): TGTGCCAGCAATCCTAGCGGGAGACAACACACCGGGGAGCTGTTTTTT. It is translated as CASNPSGRQHTGELFF.

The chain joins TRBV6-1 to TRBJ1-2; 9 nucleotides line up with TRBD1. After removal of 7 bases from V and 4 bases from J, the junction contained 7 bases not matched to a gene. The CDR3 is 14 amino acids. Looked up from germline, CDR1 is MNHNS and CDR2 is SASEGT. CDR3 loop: CASMGDREGYGYTF. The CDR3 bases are TGTGCCAGCATGGGGGACAGGGAAGGCTATGGCTACACCTTC.

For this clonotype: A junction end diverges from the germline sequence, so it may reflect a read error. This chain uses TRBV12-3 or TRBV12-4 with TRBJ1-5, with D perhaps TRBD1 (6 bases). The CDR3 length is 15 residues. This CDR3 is CDSSLGGQLNQPQHF. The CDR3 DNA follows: TGTGACAGCAGTTTAGGGGGTCAACTAAATCAGCCCCAGCATTTT.

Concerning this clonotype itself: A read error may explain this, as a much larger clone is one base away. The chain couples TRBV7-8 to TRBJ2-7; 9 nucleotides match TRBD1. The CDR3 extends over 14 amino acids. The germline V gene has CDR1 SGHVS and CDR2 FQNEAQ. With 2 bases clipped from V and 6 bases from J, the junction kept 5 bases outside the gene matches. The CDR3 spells CASSLKQGASEQYF. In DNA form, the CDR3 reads TGTGCCAGCAGCTTAAAACAGGGGGCATCCGAGCAGTACTTC.

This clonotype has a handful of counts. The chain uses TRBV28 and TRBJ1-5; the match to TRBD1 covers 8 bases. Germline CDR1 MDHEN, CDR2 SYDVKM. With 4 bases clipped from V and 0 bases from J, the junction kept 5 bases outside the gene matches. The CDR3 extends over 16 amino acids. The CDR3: CASSWDRRNSNQPQHF. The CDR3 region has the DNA TGTGCCAGCAGTTGGGACAGGAGAAATAGCAATCAGCCCCAGCATTTT.

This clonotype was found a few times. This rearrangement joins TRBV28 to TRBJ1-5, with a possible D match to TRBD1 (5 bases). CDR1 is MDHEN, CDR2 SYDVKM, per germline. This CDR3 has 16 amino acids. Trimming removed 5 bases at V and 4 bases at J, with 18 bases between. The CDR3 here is CASSPLNWGRNQPQHF. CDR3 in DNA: TGTGCCAGCAGTCCCCTAAATTGGGGGAGGAATCAGCCCCAGCATTTT.

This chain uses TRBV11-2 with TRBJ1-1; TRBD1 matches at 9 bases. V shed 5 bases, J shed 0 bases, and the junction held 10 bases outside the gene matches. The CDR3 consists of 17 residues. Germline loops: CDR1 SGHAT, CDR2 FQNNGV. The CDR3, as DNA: TGTGCCAGCAGCGCCCGGACAGGGGTGAATTTGAACACTGAAGCTTTCTTT. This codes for CASSARTGVNLNTEAFF. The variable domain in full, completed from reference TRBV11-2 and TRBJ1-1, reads EAGVAQSPRYKIIEKRQSVAFWCNPISGHATLYWYQQILGQGPKLLIQFQNNGVVDDSQLPKDRFSAERLKGVDSTLKIQPAKLEDSAVYLCASSARTGVNLNTEAFFGQGTRLTVV.

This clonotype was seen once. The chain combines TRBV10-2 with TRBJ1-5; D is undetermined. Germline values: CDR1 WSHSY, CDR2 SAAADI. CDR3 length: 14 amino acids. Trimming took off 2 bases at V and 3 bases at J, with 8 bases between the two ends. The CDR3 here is CASSEATYNQPQHF. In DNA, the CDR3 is TGCGCCAGCAGTGAGGCGACGTACAATCAGCCCCAGCATTTT.